This TCR beta chain appears in the sequencing data of a study of beta chain features in type 1 diabetes. Study-level results: Shorter TCRB CDR3s, moderately but significantly so, marked every one of the four CD4+ subsets in Type 1 diabetes patients. The VDJ junctions of type 1 diabetes patients carried fewer insertions and more deletions.

Expressed TCRB transcripts were sequenced after all isolated RNA was converted to cDNA. The table came from immunoSEQ multiplex PCR; TCRdb's copy has only in-frame clones and leaves some out. The table has 200,000 to 250,000 clones, 11% seen once. It was via CD45RO/CCR7/CD25/CD127/CD95/CD27 that CD4+ naive, central memory, regulatory and stem cell-like memory cells were sorted. About this clone itself: As yet, its antigen is unknown.

This CDR3 comprises 17 residues. Germline V gives CDR1 MGHRA, CDR2 YSYEKL. The V gene end was trimmed by 3 bases and the J gene end by 4 bases; junction bases not matched to a gene: 10. The sequenced sample consisted of central memory CD4+ T cells from blood. This chain joins TRBV4-1 and TRBJ2-7; TRBD2 matches 12 bases. The receptor's source is a young man in good health. This chain's CDR3 is CASSHSPTSGSGYEQYF. In nucleotides, the CDR3 is TGCGCCAGCAGCCATTCTCCGACTAGCGGGAGTGGTTACGAGCAGTACTTC.